The rows below give T cell receptor beta chains drawn from one sample of a study of cytomegalovirus exposure and HLA in healthy donors. The protocol was immunoSEQ multiplex PCR, while the TCRdb copy is restricted to in-frame clones and leaves out a portion. Here the sample spans 200,000 to 250,000 clones, about 80% being singletons. The sample consisted of PBMCs. These TCRs come from a woman in her forties in good health and CMV-seropositive. The CDR3 runs from the conserved cysteine through the conserved F or W. Fields, in order: V gene, J gene, clone size, D gene, CDR3 protein, CDR3 DNA. The D gene is left open where the match is weak. A row's size may be missing; if present it is once, few, many or a size class.

>TRBV6-4|TRBJ1-4|few|-
CASSEKLGAEKLFF
TGTGCCAGCAGTGAAAAATTGGGCGCTGAAAAACTGTTTTTT
>TRBV9|TRBJ2-1|-|-
CASSASPSSYNEQFF
TGTGCCAGCAGCGCAAGCCCTAGCTCCTACAATGAGCAGTTCTTC
>TRBV5-1|TRBJ2-7|-|-
CASSLVVNYEQYF
TGCGCCAGCAGCTTGGTAGTGAACTACGAGCAGTACTTC
>TRBV10-3|TRBJ1-1|-|-
CAISVRVNTEAFF
TGTGCCATCAGTGTTCGAGTGAACACTGAAGCTTTCTTT
>TRBV5-1|TRBJ2-1|-|-
CASSILEGEQFF
TGCGCCAGTTCGATACTAGAGGGTGAGCAGTTCTTC
>TRBV7-9|TRBJ2-1|-|TRBD1
CASSLHTTGTGANEQFF
TGTGCCAGCAGCTTACACACCACCGGGACAGGGGCCAATGAGCAGTTCTTC
>TRBV6-1|TRBJ2-2|-|-
CASSWGEELFF
TGTGCCAGCAGTTGGGGCGAGGAGCTGTTTTTT
>TRBV5-4|TRBJ2-7|few|-
CASSLWDKGGSYEQYF
TGTGCCAGCAGCTTGTGGGACAAAGGGGGCTCCTACGAGCAGTACTTC
>TRBV5-1|TRBJ2-2|-|-
CASSLGDTGELFF
TGCGCCAGCAGCTTGGGAGACACCGGGGAGCTGTTTTTT
>TRBV6-5|TRBJ2-7|-|-
CASSLIQGPTYEQYF
TGTGCCAGCAGTCTCATACAGGGTCCTACTTACGAGCAGTACTTC
>TRBV15|TRBJ1-4|-|TRBD1
CATSARQGATNEKLFF
TGTGCCACCAGCGCACGACAGGGCGCAACTAATGAAAAACTGTTTTTT
>TRBV11-1|TRBJ2-7|-|-
CASSPGAQYEQYF
TGTGCCAGCAGCCCAGGGGCCCAATACGAGCAGTACTTC
>TRBV18|TRBJ1-1|-|-
CASSPEGGTEAFF
TGTGCCAGCTCACCAGAGGGTGGCACTGAAGCTTTCTTT
>TRBV6-5|TRBJ1-1|-|-
CASRGRMNTEAFF
TGTGCCAGCAGGGGCCGGATGAACACTGAAGCTTTCTTT
>TRBV7-4|TRBJ2-5|-|-
CASSLVQYF
TGTGCCAGCAGCTTAGTACAGTACTTC